This T cell receptor (beta chain) was retrieved from a study of response to subunit inactivated influenza vaccine. Germline V gives CDR1 KGHSH, CDR2 LQKENI. The CDR3 is 15 amino acids. V lost 3 bases, J lost 5 bases, and 6 bases stayed unmatched. General study results and limits: Each seasonal influenza vaccination recruits few new T cells, the authors suggested.

Concerning this clonotype itself: Its antigen is unidentified.

Via MiXCR, TCRdb re-called the RT-PCR reads, giving one row per CDR3 protein. The repertoire holds more than 200,000 distinct CDR3 sequences, over 9% seen once, with more than 7% in the top ten. The sample in question was non-naive T cells sorted from PBMCs, obtained 14 to 15 days before vaccination. This rearrangement joins TRBV18 to TRBJ1-1; 10 nucleotides match TRBD1. This clonotype originated in a man aged 45-60 years who received an inactivated influenza vaccine. The CDR3, as DNA: TGTGCCAGCTCACCCCCGGGACAGGGGAGGACTGAAGCTTTCTTT. Translated: CASSPPGQGRTEAFF.